This entry is about one T cell receptor beta chain. The data belong to a study of blood T cell repertoires in COVID-19. Study-wide background: The samples span acute and convalescent COVID-19 from the United States, Italy and Spain. From T cells, B-cell-depleted T cells, or PBMCs came the material, which was cDNA or gDNA.

Produced via immunoSEQ multiplex PCR; TCRdb's table is partial and in-frame only. The sample holds roughly 40,000 clones; under 85% are singletons and the top ten take 30% to 35%. Germline CDR1 reads MNHEY; CDR2 reads SVGAGI. V shed 5 bases and J shed 6 bases, with 19 bases lying between them. The CDR3 contains 15 residues. This sequence was found in an elderly woman with acute or convalescent COVID-19. The V gene is TRBV6-5, the J gene TRBJ1-2, with D maybe TRBD1 (5 bases). Source material: peripheral blood. The chain's CDR3 is CASSPYRSGLHGYTF. The CDR3 DNA is TGTGCCAGCAGTCCTTACAGGAGCGGGCTACATGGCTACACCTTC.